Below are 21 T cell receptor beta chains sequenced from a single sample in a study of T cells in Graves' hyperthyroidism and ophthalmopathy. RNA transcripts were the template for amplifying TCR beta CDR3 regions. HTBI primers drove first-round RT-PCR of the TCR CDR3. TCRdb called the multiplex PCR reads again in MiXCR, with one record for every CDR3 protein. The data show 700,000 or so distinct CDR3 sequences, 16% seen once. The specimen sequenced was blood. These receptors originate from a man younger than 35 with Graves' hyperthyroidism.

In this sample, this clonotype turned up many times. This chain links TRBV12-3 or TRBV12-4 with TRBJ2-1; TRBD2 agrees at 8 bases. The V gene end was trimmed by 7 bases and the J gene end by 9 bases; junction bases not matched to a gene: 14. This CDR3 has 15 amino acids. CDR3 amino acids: CASIHTSGIIGEQFF. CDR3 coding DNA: TGTGCCAGCATCCACACTAGCGGTATCATAGGTGAGCAGTTCTTC.

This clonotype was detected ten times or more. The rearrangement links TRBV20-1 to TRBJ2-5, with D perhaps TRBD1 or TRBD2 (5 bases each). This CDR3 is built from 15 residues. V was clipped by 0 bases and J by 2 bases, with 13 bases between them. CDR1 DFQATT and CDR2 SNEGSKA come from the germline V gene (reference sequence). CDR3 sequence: CSARELTGPQETQYF. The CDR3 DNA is TGCAGTGCTAGAGAGCTCACGGGACCTCAAGAGACCCAGTACTTC.

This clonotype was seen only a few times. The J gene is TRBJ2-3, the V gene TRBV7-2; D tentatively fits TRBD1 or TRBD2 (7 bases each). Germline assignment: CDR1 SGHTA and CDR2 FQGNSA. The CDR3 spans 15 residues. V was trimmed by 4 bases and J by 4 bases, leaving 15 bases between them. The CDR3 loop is CASSSSGGGADTQYF. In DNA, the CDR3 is TGTGCCAGCAGCTCGTCAGGGGGGGGCGCAGATACGCAGTATTTT.

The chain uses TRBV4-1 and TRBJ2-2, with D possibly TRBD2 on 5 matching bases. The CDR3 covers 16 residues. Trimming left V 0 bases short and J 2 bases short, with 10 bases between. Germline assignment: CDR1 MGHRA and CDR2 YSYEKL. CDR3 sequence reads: CASSQETSGNTGELFF. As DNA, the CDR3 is TGCGCCAGCAGCCAAGAAACTAGTGGAAACACCGGGGAGCTGTTTTTT.

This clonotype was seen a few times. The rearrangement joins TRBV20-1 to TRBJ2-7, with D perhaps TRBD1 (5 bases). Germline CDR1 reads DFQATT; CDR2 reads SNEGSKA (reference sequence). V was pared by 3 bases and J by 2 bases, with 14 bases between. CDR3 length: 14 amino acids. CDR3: CSARAAQGTYEQYF. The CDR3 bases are TGCAGTGCTAGGGCGGCCCAGGGAACCTACGAGCAGTACTTC.

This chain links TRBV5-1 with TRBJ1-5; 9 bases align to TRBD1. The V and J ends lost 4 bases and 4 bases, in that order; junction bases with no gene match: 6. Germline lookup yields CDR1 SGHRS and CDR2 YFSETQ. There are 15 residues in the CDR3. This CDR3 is CASSPDGQGNQPQHF. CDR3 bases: TGCGCCAGCAGCCCTGATGGACAGGGGAATCAGCCCCAGCATTTT.

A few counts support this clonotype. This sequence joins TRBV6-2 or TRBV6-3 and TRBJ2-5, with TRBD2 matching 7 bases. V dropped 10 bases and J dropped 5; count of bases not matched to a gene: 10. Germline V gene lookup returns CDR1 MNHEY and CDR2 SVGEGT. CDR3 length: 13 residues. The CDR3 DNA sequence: TGTGCCACCGGGGCGGGAGATGCGGAGACCCAGTACTTC. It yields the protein CATGAGDAETQYF.

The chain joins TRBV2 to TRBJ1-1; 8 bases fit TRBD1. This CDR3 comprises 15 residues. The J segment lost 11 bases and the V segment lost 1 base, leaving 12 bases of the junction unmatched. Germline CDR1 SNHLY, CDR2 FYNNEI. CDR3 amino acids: CASSEGGQGAAAAFF. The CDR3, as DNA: TGTGCCAGCAGTGAAGGGGGCCAGGGGGCGGCCGCCGCTTTCTTT.

CDR3 nucleotides: TGTGCCAGCAGCCAAGAGTTAGCGGGAGAGAGCACAGATACGCAGTATTTT. Encoded protein: CASSQELAGESTDTQYF. The gene calls are TRBV3-1 and TRBJ2-3; the match to TRBD2 covers 9 bases. The CDR3 extends over 17 amino acids. Per germline, CDR1 LGHDT and CDR2 YNNKEL (reference sequence). The trim removed 0 bases at V and 0 bases at J, leaving 4 bases unmatched.

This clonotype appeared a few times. CDR3 coding DNA: TGTGCCAGTAGTATCAGCTCACTAGGGAGGGGTGAGCAGTTCTTC. Translation gives CASSISSLGRGEQFF. The chain links TRBV19 to TRBJ2-1; 7 positions match TRBD2. The CDR3 extends over 15 amino acids. CDR1 is LNHDA and CDR2 is SQIVND in the germline V gene (reference sequence). V lost 3 bases and J lost 9; bases outside the gene matches: 11.

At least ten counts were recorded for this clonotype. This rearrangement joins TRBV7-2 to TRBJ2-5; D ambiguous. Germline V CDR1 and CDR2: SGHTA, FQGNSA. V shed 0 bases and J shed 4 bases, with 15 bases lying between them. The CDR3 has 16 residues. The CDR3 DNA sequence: TGTGCCAGCAGCTTAGCGCCTGGGAAGGGCCGAGAGACCCAGTACTTC. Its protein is CASSLAPGKGRETQYF.

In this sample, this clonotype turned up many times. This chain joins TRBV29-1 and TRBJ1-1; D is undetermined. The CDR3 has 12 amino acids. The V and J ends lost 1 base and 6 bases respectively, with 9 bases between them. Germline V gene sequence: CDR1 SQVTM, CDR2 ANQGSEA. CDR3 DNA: TGCAGCGTTGAAGCGGCGGACGCTGAAGCTTTCTTT. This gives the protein CSVEAADAEAFF. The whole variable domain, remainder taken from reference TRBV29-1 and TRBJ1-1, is SAVISQKPSRDICQRGTSLTIQCQVDSQVTMMFWYRQQPGQSLTLIATANQGSEATYESGFVIDKFPISRPNLTFSTLTVSNMSPEDSSIYLCSVEAADAEAFFGQGTRLTVV.

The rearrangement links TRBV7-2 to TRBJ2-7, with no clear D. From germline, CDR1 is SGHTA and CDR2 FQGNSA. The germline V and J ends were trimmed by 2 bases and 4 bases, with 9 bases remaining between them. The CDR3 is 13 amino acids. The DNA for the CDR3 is TGTGCCAGCAGCTTACAGTTTCCGTACGAGCAGTACTTC. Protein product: CASSLQFPYEQYF.

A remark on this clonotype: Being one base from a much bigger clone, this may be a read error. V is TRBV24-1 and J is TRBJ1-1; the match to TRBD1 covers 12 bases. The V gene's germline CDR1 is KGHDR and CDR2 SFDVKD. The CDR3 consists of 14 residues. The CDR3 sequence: CATSEPGTGGRALF. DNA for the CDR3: TGTGCCACCAGTGAACCCGGGACAGGGGGCCGCGCTCTCTTT.

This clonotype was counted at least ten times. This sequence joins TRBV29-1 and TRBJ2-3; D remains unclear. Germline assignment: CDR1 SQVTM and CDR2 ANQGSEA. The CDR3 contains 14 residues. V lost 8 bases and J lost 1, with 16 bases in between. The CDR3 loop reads CSLPGDERTDTQYF. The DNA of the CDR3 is TGCAGCCTACCGGGTGATGAGCGCACAGATACGCAGTATTTT.

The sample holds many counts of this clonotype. CDR3 sequence reads: CASRPASGRSSYNEQFF. For the CDR3, the DNA is TGTGCCAGCAGGCCGGCTAGCGGGAGGAGCTCCTACAATGAGCAGTTCTTC. The chain recombines TRBV28 with TRBJ2-1; 11 bases match TRBD2. The CDR3 is 17 amino acids. CDR1 and CDR2 (germline): MDHEN, SYDVKM. After removal of 6 bases from V and 0 bases from J, the junction contained 7 bases not matched to a gene.

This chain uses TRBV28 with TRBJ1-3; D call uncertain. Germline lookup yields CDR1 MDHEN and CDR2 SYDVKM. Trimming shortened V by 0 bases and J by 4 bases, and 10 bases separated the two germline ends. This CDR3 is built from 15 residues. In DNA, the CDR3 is TGTGCCAGCAGTTTATGGAGGAGAACCGGAAACACCATATATTTT. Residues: CASSLWRRTGNTIYF.

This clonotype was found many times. The CDR3 coding sequence is TGTGCCAGCCGCGTACGCACAGATACGCAGTATTTT. The encoded protein is CASRVRTDTQYF. The V and J genes are TRBV7-2 and TRBJ2-3, with D uncertain. V shed 8 bases and J shed 1 base, with 7 bases lying between them. The CDR3 is 12 amino acids. CDR1 and CDR2 from the germline V gene are SGHTA and FQGNSA.

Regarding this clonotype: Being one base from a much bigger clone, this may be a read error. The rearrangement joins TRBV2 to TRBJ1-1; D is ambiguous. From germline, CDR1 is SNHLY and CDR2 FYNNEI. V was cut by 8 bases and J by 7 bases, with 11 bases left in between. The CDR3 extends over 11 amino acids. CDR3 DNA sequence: TGTGCCAGCGGGAACACAGATGAAGCTTTCTTT. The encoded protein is CASGNTDEAFF.

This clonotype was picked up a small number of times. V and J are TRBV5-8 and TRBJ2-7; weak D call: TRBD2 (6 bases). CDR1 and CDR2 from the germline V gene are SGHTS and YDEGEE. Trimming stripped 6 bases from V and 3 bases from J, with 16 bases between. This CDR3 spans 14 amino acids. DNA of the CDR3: TGTGCCAGCATCCCCGCGGGACCTTTCTACGAGCAGTACTTC. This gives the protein CASIPAGPFYEQYF. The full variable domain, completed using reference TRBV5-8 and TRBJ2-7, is EAGVTQSPTHLIKTRGQQATLRCSPISGHTSVYWYQQALGLGLQFLLWYDEGEERNRGNFPPRFSGRQFPNYSSELNVNALELEDSALYLCASIPAGPFYEQYFGPGTRLTVT.

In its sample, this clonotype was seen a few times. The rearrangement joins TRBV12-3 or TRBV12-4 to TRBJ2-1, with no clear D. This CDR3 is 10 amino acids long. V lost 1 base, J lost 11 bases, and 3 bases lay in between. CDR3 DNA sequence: TGTGCCAGCAGTTTAGGGAAGCAGTTCTTC. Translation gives CASSLGKQFF.